The 13 T cell receptor beta chains listed next were all sequenced from one sample in a study of CD4 T cells in relation to SARS-CoV-2 and coronaviruses. Before the COVID-19 pandemic, during about 2010-2018, CD4+ T cells were taken from unexposed donors. This table comes from immunoSEQ multiplex PCR, and its TCRdb copy is limited to in-frame clones, with some not included. The top ten hold 0.11% to 0.15% of the sample, which has tens of thousands of clones, 94% seen once. Sequenced material: naive CD4+ T cells from PBMCs. Subset in this sample: naive CD4+ T cells isolated by negative enrichment. These receptors came from a human donor in good health.

The V gene is TRBV13, the J gene TRBJ2-3; perhaps TRBD2 as D (7 bases). Germline CDR1 PRHDT, CDR2 FYEKMQ (reference sequence). This CDR3 spans 14 amino acids. The V and J ends lost 5 bases and 12 bases respectively, with 21 bases between them. CDR3 nucleotides: TGTGCCAGCAGCCGGGGGGCAGGACAGACCCTCCAGTATTTT. Its translation: CASSRGAGQTLQYF.

This clone occurred once. The V call is TRBV2, the J call TRBJ1-2; 7 positions match TRBD1. This CDR3 is 14 amino acids long. Germline V gives CDR1 SNHLY, CDR2 FYNNEI. With V trimmed by 7 bases and J by 1 base, 6 bases remained unmatched. DNA of the CDR3: TGTGCCAGCACTGGTCAGGGGGGTAACTATGGCTACACCTTC. It is translated as CASTGQGGNYGYTF.

The chain has TRBV27 and TRBJ2-1; 9 nucleotides line up with TRBD1. CDR3 length: 13 residues. Germline trimming cut 5 bases from V and 8 bases from J; bases unmatched to any gene: 4. Germline V gene data show CDR1 as MNHEY and CDR2 as SMNVEV (reference sequence). DNA for the CDR3: TGTGCCAGCAGTCCCAGGACAGGGGATGAGCAGTTCTTC. It is translated as CASSPRTGDEQFF.

The chain is built from TRBV6-5 and TRBJ1-1; maybe TRBD1 (5 bases). Germline CDR1 is MNHEY and CDR2 is SVGAGI. This CDR3 contains 14 residues. V gave up 0 bases and J gave up 2 bases, with 7 bases separating them. The chain's CDR3 is CASSYSQANTEAFF. In nucleotides, the CDR3 is TGTGCCAGCAGTTACTCACAGGCAAACACTGAAGCTTTCTTT.

This chain connects TRBV20-1 to TRBJ1-1; D may be TRBD1 (6 bases). Germline CDR1 reads DFQATT; CDR2 reads SNEGSKA (reference sequence). This CDR3 contains 11 residues. V lost 4 bases and J lost 7, with 10 bases in between. The CDR3 region has the DNA TGCAGTGCTACAGGGGTCTTTGAAGCTTTCTTT. Protein product: CSATGVFEAFF.

The genes are TRBV19 and TRBJ2-2, with 9 bases fitting TRBD1. The CDR3 totals 15 residues. Unmatched junction bases numbered 3, after V lost 6 bases and J lost 1 base. Germline V lookup: CDR1 LNHDA, CDR2 SQIVND (reference sequence). This CDR3 reads CASRLGQGNTGELFF. In DNA, the CDR3 is TGTGCCAGTAGATTGGGACAGGGGAACACCGGGGAGCTGTTTTTT.

This chain connects TRBV5-1 to TRBJ2-3, with D perhaps TRBD1 (6 bases). Germline lookup yields CDR1 SGHRS and CDR2 YFSETQ. Trimming removed 0 bases at V and 1 base at J, with 9 bases between. The CDR3 runs to 15 residues. Here the CDR3 reads CASSLATGRTDTQYF. The DNA of the CDR3 is TGCGCCAGCAGCTTGGCTACAGGGCGCACAGATACGCAGTATTTT.

The chain joins TRBV5-5 to TRBJ1-2, with 7 bases that match TRBD1. The CDR3 extends over 14 amino acids. Germline loops: CDR1 SGHKS, CDR2 YYEKEE (reference sequence). V was clipped by 4 bases and J by 13 bases; unmatched bases: 16. CDR3 region: CASSPQTGTRSGTF. In DNA form, the CDR3 reads TGTGCCAGCAGCCCTCAGACAGGGACTCGATCTGGCACCTTC. Full variable domain (missing parts from reference TRBV5-5 and TRBJ1-2): DAGVTQSPTHLIKTRGQQVTLRCSPISGHKSVSWYQQVLGQGPQFIFQYYEKEERGRGNFPDRFSARQFPNYSSELNVNALLLGDSALYLCASSPQTGTRSGTFGSGTRLTVV.

V gene TRBV3-1 (or the pseudogene TRBV3-2) combines with J gene TRBJ1-1, with D possibly being TRBD1 (6 bases). This CDR3 region has 15 residues. V lost 2 bases and J lost 4, with 14 bases in between. In germline, CDR1 is LGHDT, CDR2 YNNKEL (reference sequence). The CDR3 sequence: CASSQTTGRGTEAFF. In DNA form, the CDR3 reads TGTGCCAGCAGCCAAACGACAGGCCGGGGCACTGAAGCTTTCTTT.

A note on this clone: The junction shows a germline mismatch at one end, possibly a read error. The chain has TRBV5-5 and TRBJ2-3; 12 bases are a match to TRBD2. The CDR3 runs 16 residues. Germline loops: CDR1 SGHKS, CDR2 YYEKEE (reference sequence). CDR3 DNA: TGTGCCAGCAGCTTCTGGACTAGCGGGAAGGCCCTTCTTCGGCATTTT. Residues: CASSFWTSGKALLRHF.

The chain links TRBV28 to TRBJ2-2, with D uncertain. V was pared by 3 bases and J by 6 bases, with 8 bases between. The CDR3 sequence is 13 residues long. Germline lookup yields CDR1 MDHEN and CDR2 SYDVKM. CDR3 protein: CASSLSTPGELFF. As DNA, the CDR3 is TGTGCCAGCAGTTTGTCGACACCCGGGGAGCTGTTTTTT. The full variable domain, its missing parts supplied by reference TRBV28 and TRBJ2-2, is DVKVTQSSRYLVKRTGEKVFLECVQDMDHENMFWYRQDPGLGLRLIYFSYDVKMKEKGDIPEGYSVSREKKERFSLILESASTNQTSMYLCASSLSTPGELFFGEGSRLTVL.

This chain links TRBV11-2 with TRBJ2-5; 9 nucleotides align to TRBD1. In germline, CDR1 is SGHAT, CDR2 FQNNGV. The CDR3 contains 14 residues. The junction had 7 bases not matched to a gene; V was cut back by 7 bases and J by 4 bases. Here the CDR3 DNA reads TGTGCCAGCAACCCACAGGGGGCGCGAGAGACCCAGTACTTC. Its translation is CASNPQGARETQYF. The full variable domain, completed using reference TRBV11-2 and TRBJ2-5, is EAGVAQSPRYKIIEKRQSVAFWCNPISGHATLYWYQQILGQGPKLLIQFQNNGVVDDSQLPKDRFSAERLKGVDSTLKIQPAKLEDSAVYLCASNPQGARETQYFGPGTRLLVL.

The chain recombines TRBV2 with TRBJ1-4; D is uncertain. Trimming took 2 bases from V and 4 from J, leaving 8 bases between them. CDR1 is SNHLY and CDR2 is FYNNEI in the germline V gene. CDR3 length equals 14 residues. This CDR3 is CASSESVDNEKLFF. In DNA form, the CDR3 reads TGTGCCAGCAGTGAATCGGTGGATAATGAAAAACTGTTTTTT.